The following is a T cell receptor (beta chain) sequence with its context. The target antigen is unknown. This entry is derived from a study of T-cell reconstitution after alpha-beta-depleted transplantation in children. Overall study results and limits: Some patients showed high day-60 TCRbeta diversity, which derived from surviving recipient T cells and thymic progenitors. A year post-transplant, T-cell counts and diversity derived mostly from newly produced T cells.

The CDR3 runs to 14 residues. Germline V lookup: CDR1 SGHTA, CDR2 FQGNSA. Trimming cost V 1 base and J 6 bases, with 9 bases left between them. Unique molecular identifiers were incorporated into the prepared TCRbeta library. TCRdb re-called the PCR reads through MiXCR, storing one row per CDR3 protein. Among about 540,000 distinct CDR3 sequences listed, over 20% were seen once. This specimen was PBMCs, taken before TCRalphabeta/CD19-depleted stem cell transplant. This clonotype was sampled from a boy less than two years old with Wiskott-Aldrich syndrome, due to receive a stem cell transplant. The V and J genes are TRBV7-2 and TRBJ2-2; weak D call: TRBD1 (6 bases). The CDR3 DNA reads as TGTGCCAGCAGCTTAGATTGGGGGCCCGGGGAGCTGTTTTTT. It codes for CASSLDWGPGELFF.